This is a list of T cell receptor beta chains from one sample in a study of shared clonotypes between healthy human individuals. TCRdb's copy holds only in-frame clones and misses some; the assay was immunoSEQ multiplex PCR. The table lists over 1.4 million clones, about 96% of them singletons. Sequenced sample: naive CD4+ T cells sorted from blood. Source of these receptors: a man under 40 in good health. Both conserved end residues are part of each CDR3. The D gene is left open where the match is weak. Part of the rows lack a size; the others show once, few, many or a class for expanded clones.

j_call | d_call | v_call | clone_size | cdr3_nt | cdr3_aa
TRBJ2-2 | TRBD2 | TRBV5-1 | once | TGCGCCAGCAGCTCCTTACCCGGGACTAGCGGGAAAGGGTACACCGGGGAGCTGTTTTTT | CASSSLPGTSGKGYTGELFF
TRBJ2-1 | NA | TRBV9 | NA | TGTGCCAGCAGCGTAGATGGGGGGGAGCAGTTCTTC | CASSVDGGEQFF
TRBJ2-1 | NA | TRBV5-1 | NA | TGCGCCAGCAGCTTGGGTGGTCTAACGGCTAATGAGCAGTTCTTC | CASSLGGLTANEQFF
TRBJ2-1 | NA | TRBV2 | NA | TGTGCCAGCGGCCTGGACTTATCCTCGGGTGAGCAGTTCTTC | CASGLDLSSGEQFF
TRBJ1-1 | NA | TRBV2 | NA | TGTGCCAGCAGTGAAGAGGGGGTTGGGAACACTGAAGCTTTCTTT | CASSEEGVGNTEAFF
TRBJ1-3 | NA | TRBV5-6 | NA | TGTGCCGCCTTCTCTGGAAACACCATATATTTT | CAAFSGNTIYF
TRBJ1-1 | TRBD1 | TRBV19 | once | TGTGCCAGTCGGAAGACAGGGGTGGAGACTGAAGCTTTCTTT | CASRKTGVETEAFF
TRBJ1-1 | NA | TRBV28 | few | TGTGCCAGCAGCCCGTTGGTTGGGGAAGCTTTCTTT | CASSPLVGEAFF
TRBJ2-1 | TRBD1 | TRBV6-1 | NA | TGTGCCAGCAGTGCCCTAGCCCCGGGACAGGGCGCAATTTACAATGAGCAGTTCTTC | CASSALAPGQGAIYNEQFF
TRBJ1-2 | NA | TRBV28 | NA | TGTGCCAGCAGTCCCTCCGGGAACGGCTATGGCTACACCTTC | CASSPSGNGYGYTF
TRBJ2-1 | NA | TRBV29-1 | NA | TGCAGCGTTAGGGCCCTCCGGGGGGCGCCCTACAATGAGCAGTTCTTC | CSVRALRGAPYNEQFF
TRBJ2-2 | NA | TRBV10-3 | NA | TGTGCCATCAGTGGGCAGGGAGGTACCGGGGAGCTGTTTTTT | CAISGQGGTGELFF
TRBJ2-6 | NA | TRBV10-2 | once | TGCGCCAGCAGTGAGTTTCCTCTTTCGTCTGGGGCCAACGTCCTGACTTTC | CASSEFPLSSGANVLTF
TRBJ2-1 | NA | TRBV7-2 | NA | TGTGCCAGCAGCTTAGAGTCTCCTGGCAATGAGCAGTTCTTC | CASSLESPGNEQFF
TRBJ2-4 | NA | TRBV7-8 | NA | TGTGCCAGCAGCTTAGACATGGCAGATCTTCAGTACTTC | CASSLDMADLQYF
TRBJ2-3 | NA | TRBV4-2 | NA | TGTGCCAGCAGCCAAGAGGAGGGCCGCATCACAGATACGCAGTATTTT | CASSQEEGRITDTQYF
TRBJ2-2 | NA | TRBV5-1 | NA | TGCGCCAGCAGAATGGGTTGGGGGGCCACCGGGGAGCTGTTTTTT | CASRMGWGATGELFF
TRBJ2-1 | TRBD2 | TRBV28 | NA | TGTGCCAGCAGCGGTAGCGGGAGGTTCTACAATGAGCAGTTCTTC | CASSGSGRFYNEQFF
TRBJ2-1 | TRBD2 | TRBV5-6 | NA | TGTGCCAGCAGCTTGGTAGGACTAGCGGACAATAATGAGCAGTTCTTC | CASSLVGLADNNEQFF
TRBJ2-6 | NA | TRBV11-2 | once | TGTGCCAGCAGCTTAGTTCCGGGGATCTCAAGCTCTGGGGCCAACGTCCTGACTTTC | CASSLVPGISSSGANVLTF
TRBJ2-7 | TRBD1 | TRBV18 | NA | TGTGCCAGCACCCGGGACAGGGGGACCTACGAGCAGTACTTC | CASTRDRGTYEQYF
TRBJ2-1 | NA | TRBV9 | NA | TGTGCCAGCAGCGTAGCTTCTAGCCCGGGGAATGAGCAGTTCTTC | CASSVASSPGNEQFF
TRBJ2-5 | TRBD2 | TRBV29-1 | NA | TGCAGCGTGACGGACACGGGGGGGCCGGAGACCCAGTACTTC | CSVTDTGGPETQYF
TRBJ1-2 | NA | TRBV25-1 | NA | TGTGCCAGCAGTGGGGGCTATGGCTACACCTTC | CASSGGYGYTF
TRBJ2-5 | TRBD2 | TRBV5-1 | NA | TGCGCCAGCAGCTTGTTGCTAGCGGGGGAAGAGACCCAGTACTTC | CASSLLLAGEETQYF
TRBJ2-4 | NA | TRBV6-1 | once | TGTGCCAGCAGTGAAGCCCGGGGGGCCCTGGCCAAAAACATTCAGTACTTC | CASSEARGALAKNIQYF
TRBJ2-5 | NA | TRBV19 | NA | TGTGCCAGTAGTATAAGGTACCAAGAGACCCAGTACTTC | CASSIRYQETQYF
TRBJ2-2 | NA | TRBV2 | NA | TGTGCCAGCAGCGACCAATTACAGGGCCCGAAGGCCGGGGAGCTGTTTTTT | CASSDQLQGPKAGELFF
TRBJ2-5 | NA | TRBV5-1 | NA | TGCGCCAGCACCCTCGGGCAGAATGGAGAGACCCAGTACTTC | CASTLGQNGETQYF
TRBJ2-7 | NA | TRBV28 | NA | TGTGCCACCATTAGCGGCAATATGGGGGAGCAGTACTTC | CATISGNMGEQYF
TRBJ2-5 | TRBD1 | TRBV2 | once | TGTGCCAGCAATCGGAGGCAGGGGGTGGAGACCCAGTACTTC | CASNRRQGVETQYF
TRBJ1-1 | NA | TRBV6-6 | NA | TGTGCCAGCAGTTACTCGATTCGGGAATTCACTGAAGCTTTCTTT | CASSYSIREFTEAFF
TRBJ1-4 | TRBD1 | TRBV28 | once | TGTGCCAGCAGTTCTACAGGGACAGGGGAAGAAAAACTGTTTTTT | CASSSTGTGEEKLFF
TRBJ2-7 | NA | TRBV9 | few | TGTGCCAGCAGCGTAGATCCAGTAGGTGAGCAGTACTTC | CASSVDPVGEQYF
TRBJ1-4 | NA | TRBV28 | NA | TGTGCCAGCAGTTTCTTACCCTGGGGTGAAAAACTGTTTTTT | CASSFLPWGEKLFF
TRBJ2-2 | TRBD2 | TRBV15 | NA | TGTGCCACCAGCAGAGAGCCCCGGGGACTAGCGGAGGGGAACACCGGGGAGCTGTTTTTT | CATSREPRGLAEGNTGELFF
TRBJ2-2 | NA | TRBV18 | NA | TGTGCCAGCTCATACACTGGTGGCGGGGCCAACACCGGGGAGCTGTTTTTT | CASSYTGGGANTGELFF
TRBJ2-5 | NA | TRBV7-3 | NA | TGTGCCAGCAGCTTAGGGGGGACCCAGTACTTC | CASSLGGTQYF
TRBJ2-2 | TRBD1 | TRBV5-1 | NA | TGCGCCAGCAGCCCGACAGGGAGTAACACCGGGGAGCTGTTTTTT | CASSPTGSNTGELFF
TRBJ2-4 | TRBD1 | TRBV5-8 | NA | TGTGCCAGCAGCTTGGCAGGGGGCGGCAAAAACATTCAGTACTTC | CASSLAGGGKNIQYF
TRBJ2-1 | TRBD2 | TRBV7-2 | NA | TGTGCCAGCAGCCGACTAGCGGGAGGCCCCAATGAGCAGTTCTTC | CASSRLAGGPNEQFF
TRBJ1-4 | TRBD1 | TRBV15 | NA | TGTGCCACCAGCAGGACAGGGGAGTTGTACGAAAAACTGTTTTTT | CATSRTGELYEKLFF
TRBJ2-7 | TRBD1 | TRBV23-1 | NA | TGCGCCAGCAGTCCGGGGACAGGGAGCTCCTACGAGCAGTACTTC | CASSPGTGSSYEQYF
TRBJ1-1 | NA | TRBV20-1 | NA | TGCAGTGCTAGACCCTACACTGAAGCTTTCTTT | CSARPYTEAFF
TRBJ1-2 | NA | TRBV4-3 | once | TGCGCCAGCAGCCAAGGGATTTCAGGGAACTATGGCTACACCTTC | CASSQGISGNYGYTF
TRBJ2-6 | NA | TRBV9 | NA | TGTGCCAGCAGCCAGACTTACTACGGGACTGGGGCCAACGTCCTGACTTTC | CASSQTYYGTGANVLTF
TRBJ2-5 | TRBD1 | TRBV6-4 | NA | TGTGCCAGCAGTGACCGGGACAGCCAAGAGACCCAGTACTTC | CASSDRDSQETQYF
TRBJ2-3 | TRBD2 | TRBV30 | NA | TGTGCCTGGAGTACCCGAAGCGGGAGGATTCTTTATACGCAGTATTTT | CAWSTRSGRILYTQYF
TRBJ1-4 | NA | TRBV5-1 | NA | TGCGCCAGCAGCCCCGAGAGCAGCGCAACTAATGAAAAACTGTTTTTT | CASSPESSATNEKLFF
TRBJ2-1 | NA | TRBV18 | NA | TGTGCCAGCTCACCCACCGTTGGAGGGAACTCCTACAATGAGCAGTTCTTC | CASSPTVGGNSYNEQFF
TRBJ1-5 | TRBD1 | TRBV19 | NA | TGTGCCAGTAGTTCGGACCGGGACAGGGGGCCGGGCGATCAGCCCCAGCATTTT | CASSSDRDRGPGDQPQHF
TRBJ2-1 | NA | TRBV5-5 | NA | TGTGCCAGCAGCTTGGTTTTAGGGTTGAGGTACAATGAGCAGTTCTTC | CASSLVLGLRYNEQFF
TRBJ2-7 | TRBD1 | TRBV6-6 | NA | TGTGCCAGCAAAAGGGGACAGGGATCCTACGAGCAGTACTTC | CASKRGQGSYEQYF
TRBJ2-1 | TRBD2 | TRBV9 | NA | TGTGCCAGCAGCGTTACTAGCGGGAGTAATGAGCAGTTCTTC | CASSVTSGSNEQFF
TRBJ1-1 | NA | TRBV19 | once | TGTGCCAGTAGCAAGGGGTTGGGGACTGAAGCTTTCTTT | CASSKGLGTEAFF
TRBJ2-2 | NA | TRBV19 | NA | TGTGCCAGTATGAGGACCGGGGAGCTGTTTTTT | CASMRTGELFF
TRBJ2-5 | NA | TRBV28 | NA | TGTGCCAGCAGTCTGGTTGACCGGGAGACCCAGTACTTC | CASSLVDRETQYF
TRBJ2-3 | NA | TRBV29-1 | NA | TGCAGCGTTCAATTGGGGAATGGGGCAGATACGCAGTATTTT | CSVQLGNGADTQYF
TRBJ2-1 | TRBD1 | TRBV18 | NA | TGTGCCAGCTCACAACGACAGGGGGCGAATGAGCAGTTCTTC | CASSQRQGANEQFF